This is a list of T cell receptor beta chains from one sample in a study of blood T cell repertoires in COVID-19. The assay was immunoSEQ multiplex PCR, and TCRdb's table has in-frame clones only and misses some. The table lists more than 300,000 clones, roughly 90% of them singletons. Sequencing was carried out using peripheral blood. These receptors were obtained from a woman in her 70s with COVID-19, enrolled during active disease. The CDR3 runs from the conserved cysteine through the conserved F or W. The D gene is left open where the match is weak. Where a row states a size, it is once, few, many or the class of an expanded clone; other rows omit it.

CDR3nt: TGTGCCAGTGGGCTAGCGGGGGGGGTCTACAATGAGCAGTTCTTC
CDR3aa: CASGLAGGVYNEQFF
v_gene: TRBV19
abundance: NA
d_gene: TRBD2
j_gene: TRBJ2-1

CDR3nt: TGTGCCTGGACTCGGGGGAATGAGCAGTTCTTC
CDR3aa: CAWTRGNEQFF
v_gene: TRBV30
abundance: NA
d_gene: NA
j_gene: TRBJ2-1

CDR3nt: TGTGCCAGCAGTCCCGGAAGCACAGACTCTGGGGCCAACGTCCTGACTTTC
CDR3aa: CASSPGSTDSGANVLTF
v_gene: TRBV6-6
abundance: NA
d_gene: NA
j_gene: TRBJ2-6

CDR3nt: TGTGCCAGCAGTGACCCTCGGGGGGGCTCCTACAATGAGCAGTTCTTC
CDR3aa: CASSDPRGGSYNEQFF
v_gene: TRBV2
abundance: NA
d_gene: TRBD2
j_gene: TRBJ2-1

CDR3nt: TGTGCCAGCAGTGACCGGGGCAGGGGGCGTCATCAGCCCCAGCATTTT
CDR3aa: CASSDRGRGRHQPQHF
v_gene: TRBV6-1
abundance: NA
d_gene: TRBD1
j_gene: TRBJ1-5

CDR3nt: TGCGCCAGCAGCCGAGCGGGGGGCTCCTACGAGCAGTACTTC
CDR3aa: CASSRAGGSYEQYF
v_gene: TRBV4-3
abundance: NA
d_gene: TRBD2
j_gene: TRBJ2-7

CDR3nt: TGTGCCAGCAGCTTCGACAGTAGCAATCAGCCCCAGCATTTT
CDR3aa: CASSFDSSNQPQHF
v_gene: TRBV7-2
abundance: NA
d_gene: NA
j_gene: TRBJ1-5

CDR3nt: TGTGCCTGGACCACAGGGATCACTGAAGCTTTCTTT
CDR3aa: CAWTTGITEAFF
v_gene: TRBV30
abundance: NA
d_gene: NA
j_gene: TRBJ1-1

CDR3nt: TGTGCCAGCAGCACTCGGGACAGAAGCTATGGCTACACCTTC
CDR3aa: CASSTRDRSYGYTF
v_gene: TRBV7-2
abundance: NA
d_gene: TRBD1
j_gene: TRBJ1-2

CDR3nt: TGTGCCAGCAGCTTAGGACAGGGGGCGCTTTCTGAAGCTTTCTTT
CDR3aa: CASSLGQGALSEAFF
v_gene: TRBV7-2
abundance: NA
d_gene: TRBD1
j_gene: TRBJ1-1

CDR3nt: TGTGCCACCTCCGCGGCGGGGGTTTATGGCTACACCTTC
CDR3aa: CATSAAGVYGYTF
v_gene: TRBV24-1
abundance: NA
d_gene: NA
j_gene: TRBJ1-2

CDR3nt: TGTGCCAGCAGCGCTAGGGAGAGCAATCAGCCCCAGCATTTT
CDR3aa: CASSARESNQPQHF
v_gene: TRBV7-9
abundance: NA
d_gene: NA
j_gene: TRBJ1-5

CDR3nt: TGTGCCAGCAGTTACAGGGGATCTGGCTACACCTTC
CDR3aa: CASSYRGSGYTF
v_gene: TRBV6-6
abundance: NA
d_gene: NA
j_gene: TRBJ1-2

CDR3nt: TGTGCCAGCAGTTTGAGCCTCTCTAATGAAAAACTGTTTTTT
CDR3aa: CASSLSLSNEKLFF
v_gene: TRBV27
abundance: NA
d_gene: NA
j_gene: TRBJ1-4

CDR3nt: TGTGCCATCAGGGACAGTGGAACTAACTATGGCTACACCTTC
CDR3aa: CAIRDSGTNYGYTF
v_gene: TRBV10-3
abundance: NA
d_gene: NA
j_gene: TRBJ1-2

CDR3nt: TGCAGTGCTACTGAGTCCTTATCCTACGAGCAGTACTTC
CDR3aa: CSATESLSYEQYF
v_gene: TRBV20-1
abundance: NA
d_gene: NA
j_gene: TRBJ2-7

CDR3nt: TGTGCCACCAGTGACCCTAGCGGGGGGCCGAACAATGAGCAGTTCTTC
CDR3aa: CATSDPSGGPNNEQFF
v_gene: TRBV24-1
abundance: NA
d_gene: TRBD2
j_gene: TRBJ2-1

CDR3nt: TGTGCCAGCTCCTGGGGGGGTTCCTACAATGAGCAGTTCTTC
CDR3aa: CASSWGGSYNEQFF
v_gene: TRBV6-5
abundance: NA
d_gene: TRBD2
j_gene: TRBJ2-1

CDR3nt: TGTGCCAGCAGCCCCGATCGGGACTCTCCGTTTTTT
CDR3aa: CASSPDRDSPFF
v_gene: TRBV12-3/TRBV12-4
abundance: NA
d_gene: NA
j_gene: TRBJ1-4

CDR3nt: TGTGCCAGCAGCTTAAGTTCTGTCAGCACTGAAGCTTTCTTT
CDR3aa: CASSLSSVSTEAFF
v_gene: TRBV7-9
abundance: NA
d_gene: NA
j_gene: TRBJ1-1

CDR3nt: TGCGCCAGCAGCCCGGGACAGGGAACAGATACGCAGTATTTT
CDR3aa: CASSPGQGTDTQYF
v_gene: TRBV5-1
abundance: once
d_gene: TRBD1
j_gene: TRBJ2-3

CDR3nt: TGCGCCAGCAGCCAGTCCCGGGGGACCTACGAGCAGTACTTC
CDR3aa: CASSQSRGTYEQYF
v_gene: TRBV4-1
abundance: NA
d_gene: NA
j_gene: TRBJ2-7

CDR3nt: TGTGCCAGCCGAGCGGGGGGGCCCCTAAATACGCAGTATTTT
CDR3aa: CASRAGGPLNTQYF
v_gene: TRBV28
abundance: once
d_gene: TRBD2
j_gene: TRBJ2-3

CDR3nt: TGTGCCAGCAGCTTGGGGAGGTTGGTGTTTTTT
CDR3aa: CASSLGRLVFF
v_gene: TRBV11-2
abundance: NA
d_gene: NA
j_gene: TRBJ1-4

CDR3nt: TGTGCCAGTAGTATAATCCAATTCAATCAGCCCCAGCATTTT
CDR3aa: CASSIIQFNQPQHF
v_gene: TRBV19
abundance: NA
d_gene: NA
j_gene: TRBJ1-5

CDR3nt: TGTGCCAGCAGCTTAGAGTGGGGCCGACAGATGGAGACCCAGTACTTC
CDR3aa: CASSLEWGRQMETQYF
v_gene: TRBV11-2
abundance: NA
d_gene: NA
j_gene: TRBJ2-5

CDR3nt: TGTGCCTGGGAGTCAGGGCCTGGTCAGCCCCAGCATTTT
CDR3aa: CAWESGPGQPQHF
v_gene: TRBV30
abundance: NA
d_gene: NA
j_gene: TRBJ1-5